These 15 T cell receptor beta chains came from one sample sequenced in a study of blood T cell repertoires in COVID-19. Generated by immunoSEQ multiplex PCR, the TCRdb table keeps only in-frame clones and is missing some. In the table there are around 190,000 clones, around 85% of which are singletons. The sequenced material came from peripheral blood. The source is a woman aged 60-75 years with acute or convalescent COVID-19.

About this clone itself: Other DNA variants within this sample encode the same CDR3. The V call is TRBV29-1, the J call TRBJ2-1; 11 bases match TRBD2. V was pared by 0 bases and J by 8 bases, with 0 bases of the junction left unmatched. The CDR3 has 13 amino acids. The germline gives CDR1 SQVTM, CDR2 ANQGSEA. The CDR3 coding sequence is TGCAGCGTTGAAGAACTAGCGGGAGATGAGCAGTTCTTC. It yields the protein CSVEELAGDEQFF.

This clone was seen only a few times. A junction boundary mismatches the germline segment, possibly from a read error. V gene TRBV6-2 or TRBV6-3 combines with J gene TRBJ1-2; tentative D call: TRBD1 (6 bases). Germline V gene data show CDR1 as MNHEY and CDR2 as SVGEGT. This CDR3 has 12 amino acids. The CDR3 bases are TGTGCCAGCAGTCAAGTCCTCGGACAGCTTCTCTTC. Its protein is CASSQVLGQLLF.

This sequence joins TRBV27 and TRBJ2-7, with 7 bases lining up with TRBD2. The CDR3 runs 15 residues. In germline, CDR1 is MNHEY, CDR2 SMNVEV (reference sequence). Trimming took 6 bases from V and 5 from J; bases not matched to a gene: 13. CDR3 DNA sequence: TGTGCCAGCAGCCCCCGGGACTACCCTTGGGACGAGCAGTACTTC. Encoded protein: CASSPRDYPWDEQYF.

V and J are TRBV7-2 and TRBJ1-5; 8 bases line up with TRBD1. The CDR3 totals 17 residues. CDR1 and CDR2 (germline): SGHTA, FQGNSA. J gave up 7 bases and V 5 bases, and 16 bases lay outside the gene matches. The CDR3 nucleotides are TGTGCCAGCAGCGAAACAAGGACAGGGAGCATAGGACAGCCCCAGCATTTT. Residues: CASSETRTGSIGQPQHF.

The chain is built from TRBV30 and TRBJ1-2; TRBD1 matches at 8 bases. Germline values: CDR1 GTSNPN, CDR2 SVGIG (reference sequence). The J segment lost 6 bases and the V segment lost 5 bases, leaving 2 bases of the junction unmatched. The CDR3 spans 11 residues. The CDR3 loop reads CAWGQGDGYTF. In nucleotides, the CDR3 is TGTGCCTGGGGACAGGGAGATGGCTACACCTTC. Supplemented by reference TRBV30 and TRBJ1-2, the full variable domain reads SQTIHQWPATLVQPVGSPLSLECTVEGTSNPNLYWYRQAAGRGLQLLFYSVGIGQISSEVPQNLSASRPQDRQFILSSKKLLLSDSGFYLCAWGQGDGYTFGSGTRLTVV.

The chain carries TRBV11-2 and TRBJ1-2, with 8 bases matching TRBD1. Germline values: CDR1 SGHAT, CDR2 FQNNGV. The J segment lost 2 bases and the V segment lost 4 bases, leaving 3 bases of the junction unmatched. The length of the CDR3 is 14 residues. Written as DNA, the CDR3 is TGTGCCAGCAGCTCTAACAGGGGGAACTATGGCTACACCTTC. As protein: CASSSNRGNYGYTF.

This clone occurred a few times. V gene TRBV27 combines with J gene TRBJ1-6, with D possibly TRBD1 on 6 matching bases. The CDR3 spans 18 residues. Germline-derived CDR1 and CDR2 are MNHEY and SMNVEV (reference sequence). V gave up 2 bases and J gave up 0 bases, with 14 bases separating them. In nucleotides, the CDR3 is TGTGCCAGCAGTTTAGTAGGGGGGGGCAGCTCCTATAATTCACCCCTCCACTTT. This encodes CASSLVGGGSSYNSPLHF.

This chain joins TRBV28 and TRBJ2-7; D may be TRBD2 (7 bases). The germline V and J ends were trimmed by 6 bases and 6 bases, with 12 bases remaining between them. Germline CDR1 and CDR2: MDHEN and SYDVKM. The CDR3 sequence is 12 residues long. The CDR3 coding sequence is TGTGCCAGCAGAGGGGGGGCGGGCGAGCAGTACTTC. It encodes CASRGGAGEQYF.

J is TRBJ1-1 and V is TRBV18; D is unclear. CDR1 and CDR2 (germline): KGHSH, LQKENI. This CDR3 is built from 13 residues. V was shortened by 5 bases and J by 5 bases, with 12 bases between the two germline ends. CDR3 nucleotide sequence: TGTGCCAGCTCAGTGGCGGGAGAGACTGAAGCTTTCTTT. Protein sequence: CASSVAGETEAFF.

The V and J genes are TRBV5-1 and TRBJ2-1; D is perhaps TRBD2 (6 bases). Per the germline V gene, CDR1 is SGHRS and CDR2 is YFSETQ. The CDR3 extends over 14 amino acids. Trimming cost V 4 bases and J 7 bases, with 15 bases left between them. The CDR3 region is CASSRDSSRNEQFF. The DNA for the CDR3 is TGCGCCAGCAGCCGGGACTCCTCGAGGAATGAGCAGTTCTTC.

This chain uses TRBV10-3 with TRBJ2-1, with D unresolved. Looked up from germline, CDR1 is ENHRY and CDR2 is SYGVKD. Trimming stripped 3 bases from V and 14 bases from J, with 11 bases between. The CDR3 has 11 residues. CDR3 sequence (DNA): TGTGCCATCAGTGAAATGGGCTCAGAGTTCTTC. Amino acid sequence: CAISEMGSEFF.

V is TRBV18 and J is TRBJ1-2, with TRBD1 as a possible D gene (5 bases). The CDR3 is made up of 13 amino acids. V dropped 2 bases and J dropped 7 bases, with 11 bases sitting between them. Per the germline V gene, CDR1 is KGHSH and CDR2 is LQKENI. This CDR3 is CASSPRQGSGYTF. The CDR3 DNA follows: TGTGCCAGCTCACCAAGGCAGGGAAGTGGCTACACCTTC.

In this sample, this clone turned up a few times. V usage is TRBV6-5 and J usage is TRBJ1-5, with D unclear. V dropped 6 bases and J dropped 0 bases, with 9 bases sitting between them. The length of the CDR3 is 14 residues. Germline V gene data show CDR1 as MNHEY and CDR2 as SVGAGI. The CDR3 nucleotides read TGTGCCAGCAGATACAGCCATAGCAATCAGCCCCAGCATTTT. Translating it yields CASRYSHSNQPQHF.

The chain links TRBV27 to TRBJ1-2; TRBD1 agrees at 10 bases. This CDR3 is 14 amino acids long. Unmatched junction bases numbered 5, after V lost 6 bases and J lost 4 bases. CDR1 and CDR2 (germline): MNHEY, SMNVEV (reference sequence). CDR3 nucleotide sequence: TGTGCCAGCAGGCGGGACAGGGGAGTCTATGGCTACACCTTC. Translated: CASRRDRGVYGYTF.

This chain connects TRBV10-3 to TRBJ2-7; TRBD1 matches 7 bases. Germline V gives CDR1 ENHRY, CDR2 SYGVKD. CDR3 length: 14 residues. The junction had 5 bases not matched to a gene; V was cut back by 3 bases and J by 3 bases. The CDR3 region has the DNA TGTGCCATCAGTGACCTCGGACAGGTCTACGAGCAGTACTTC. This gives the protein CAISDLGQVYEQYF.